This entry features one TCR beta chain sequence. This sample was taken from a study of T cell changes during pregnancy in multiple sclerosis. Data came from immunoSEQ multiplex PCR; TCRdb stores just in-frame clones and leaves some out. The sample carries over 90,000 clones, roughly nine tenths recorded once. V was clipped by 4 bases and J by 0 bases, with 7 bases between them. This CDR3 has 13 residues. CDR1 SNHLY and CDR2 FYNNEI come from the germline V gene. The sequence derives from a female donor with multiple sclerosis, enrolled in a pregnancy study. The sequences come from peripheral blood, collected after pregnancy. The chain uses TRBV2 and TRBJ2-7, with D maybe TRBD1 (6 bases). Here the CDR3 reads CASSVDSSYEQYF. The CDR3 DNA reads TGTGCCAGCAGTGTGGACAGCTCCTACGAGCAGTACTTC.